This entry is about one T cell receptor (delta chain). The antigen it binds to is not known. This may arise from a read error, as a much more abundant clone is one base away. The germline V gene sets CDR1 to TSWWSYY and CDR2 to QGS. The CDR3 runs 17 residues from the cysteine to the phenylalanine. The entry retains the CDR3 DNA only, 51 bases that are in frame from base 1. V drops 4 bases and J drops 2 bases, leaving 17 bases in between. These data come from a study of gammadelta T cells in human blood (dated by TCRdb to the early 2020s). Receptor amplification or capture employed RT-PCR. Sequencing instrument: Illumina MiSeq. The public reads were reprocessed by TCRdb using CATT, and rows of matching DNA were later combined. This sample has 1,500 to 2,000 delta-chain clones in its table, and about 6.8% of those were observed once. The top ten constitute roughly 8% of the sample. What the study reported, not specific to this receptor: According to the study, polyclonal expansion of innate gamma-delta T cells immediately after birth appeared to be driven by microbial exposure.

The rearranged segments are TRDV1 and TRDJ2; the D assignment is uncertain and may be TRDD2 or TRDD3, with 7 bases supporting each. The specimen sequenced was non-Vgamma9Vdelta2 gamma-delta T cells from fetal blood. The source is a human fetus. The CDR3 corresponds to CALGVPSLGILTAQLFF. The DNA sequence reads TGTGCTCTTGGGGTCCCTTCCTTGGGGATATTGACAGCACAACTCTTCTTT.